Sequencing of this TCR beta chain was carried out in a study of blood T cells in healthy people across ages. Whole-study results and caveats: As age increased, TCR beta diversity per million T cells fell in a roughly linear fashion.

This CDR3 spans 16 amino acids. Trimming removed 3 bases from V and 7 bases from J; junction bases left unmatched: 9. Looked up from germline, CDR1 is KGHSH and CDR2 is LQKENI. Every sample had a minimum of 6 million PBMCs isolated. The amount of total RNA extracted per sample was at least 5 micrograms. Next came a second PCR, run for 7 to 11 cycles, which used a sample-barcoded 5' primer along with a J-beta primer mix. Each cDNA molecule carried a tag from a template-switch adaptor that contained 12 random nucleotides. TCRdb processed the 5' RACE reads anew with MiXCR; each CDR3 protein has one entry. The sample consists of 1 million to 1.2 million distinct CDR3 sequences, 35% to 40% of them appearing once. This clonotype was recorded a few times. What it binds is not known.

This chain connects TRBV18 to TRBJ1-6, with 7 bases aligning to TRBD1. The material sequenced was blood. This TCR was recovered from a man aged 18 to 35 in good health. The CDR3 region is CASSPYGPGQNSPLHF. The CDR3 region has the DNA TGTGCCAGCTCACCGTACGGTCCGGGACAGAATTCACCCCTCCACTTT.